This T cell receptor beta chain was recorded in a study of OX40 agonist ivuxolimab in advanced cancers. Looking at the study overall: Of the participants, 40% had some prior anti-PD-1, anti-PD-L1 or anti-CTLA-4 therapy, which was allowed. Study results and limitations: Some patients without response likewise showed low normalized clonal expansion. CD4+ and CD8+ T cells in blood underwent clonal expansion by week 6 at 0.1 to 3.0 mg/kg.

This clone has a handful of counts. What it binds is not known. With V trimmed by 11 bases and J by 1 base, 4 bases remained unmatched. The CDR3 is made up of 12 amino acids. Germline-derived CDR1 and CDR2 are LNHDA and SQIVND (reference sequence). Sequenced by immunoSEQ multiplex PCR; TCRdb stores in-frame clones only, minus some. The sample lists around 21,000 clones, about 83% occurring once. Sequencing used CD4+ or CD8+ T cells sorted from blood, obtained in a trial of the OX40 agonist ivuxolimab. This sequence was found in an adult with an advanced solid tumor such as melanoma, head and neck, liver or kidney cancer. The chain has TRBV19 and TRBJ1-1; 7 bases map to TRBD1. The CDR3: CASRTGNTEAFF. As DNA, the CDR3 is TGTGCCTCCAGGACAGGGAACACTGAAGCTTTCTTT. Full variable domain (rest looked up from reference TRBV19 and TRBJ1-1): DGGITQSPKYLFRKEGQNVTLSCEQNLNHDAMYWYRQDPGQGLRLIYYSQIVNDFQKGDIAEGYSVSREKKESFPLTVTSAQKNPTAFYLCASRTGNTEAFFGQGTRLTVV.